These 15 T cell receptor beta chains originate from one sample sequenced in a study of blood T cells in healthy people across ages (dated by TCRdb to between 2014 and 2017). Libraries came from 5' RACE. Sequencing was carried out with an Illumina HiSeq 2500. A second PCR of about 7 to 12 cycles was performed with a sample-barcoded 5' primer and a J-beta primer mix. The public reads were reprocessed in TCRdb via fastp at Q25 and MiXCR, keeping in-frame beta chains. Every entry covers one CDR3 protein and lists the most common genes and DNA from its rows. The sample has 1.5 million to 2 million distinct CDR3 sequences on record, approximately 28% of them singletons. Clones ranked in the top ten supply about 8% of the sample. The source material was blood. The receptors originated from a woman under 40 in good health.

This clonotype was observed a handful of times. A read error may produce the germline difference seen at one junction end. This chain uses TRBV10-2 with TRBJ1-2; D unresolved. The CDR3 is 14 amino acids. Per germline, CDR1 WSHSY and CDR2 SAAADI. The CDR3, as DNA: TGCGCCAGCAGTGAAACTTTCCCTAACTATGGCTTCACCTTC. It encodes CASSETFPNYGFTF.

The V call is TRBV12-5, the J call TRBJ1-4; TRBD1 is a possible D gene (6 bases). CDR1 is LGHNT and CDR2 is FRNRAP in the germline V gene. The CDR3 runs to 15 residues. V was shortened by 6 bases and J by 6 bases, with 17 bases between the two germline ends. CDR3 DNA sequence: TGTGCTAGTGGACCCTCGGGGGCTCGCTATGAAAAACTGTTTTTT. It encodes CASGPSGARYEKLFF. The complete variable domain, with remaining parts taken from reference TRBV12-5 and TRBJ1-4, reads DARVTQTPRHKVTEMGQEVTMRCQPILGHNTVFWYRQTMMQGLELLAYFRNRAPLDDSGMPKDRFSAEMPDATLATLKIQPSEPRDSAVYFCASGPSGARYEKLFFGSGTQLSVL.

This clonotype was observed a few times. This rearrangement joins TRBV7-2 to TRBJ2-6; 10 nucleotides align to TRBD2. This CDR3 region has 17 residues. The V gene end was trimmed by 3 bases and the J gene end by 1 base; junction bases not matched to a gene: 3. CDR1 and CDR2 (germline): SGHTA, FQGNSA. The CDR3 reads CASSLTSGSSGANVLTF. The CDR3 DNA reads TGTGCCAGCAGCTTGACTAGCGGGTCATCTGGGGCCAACGTCCTGACTTTC.

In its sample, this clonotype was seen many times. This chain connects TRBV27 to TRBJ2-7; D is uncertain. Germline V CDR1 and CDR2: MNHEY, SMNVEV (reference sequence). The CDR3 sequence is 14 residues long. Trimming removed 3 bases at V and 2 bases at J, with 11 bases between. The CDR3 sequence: CASSFLTATYEQYF. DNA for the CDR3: TGTGCCAGCAGTTTTCTGACGGCTACCTACGAGCAGTACTTC.

CDR3 coding DNA: TGTGCCAGCACCCCTCGGGGACAGGGTGGCATGAACACTGAAGCTTTCTTT. Translating it yields CASTPRGQGGMNTEAFF. This sequence joins TRBV6-6 and TRBJ1-1; TRBD1 matches 9 bases. CDR3 length equals 17 residues. V shed 7 bases and J 0 bases; nucleotides not matched to a gene: 12. Germline-derived CDR1 and CDR2 are MNHNY and SVGAGI (reference sequence).

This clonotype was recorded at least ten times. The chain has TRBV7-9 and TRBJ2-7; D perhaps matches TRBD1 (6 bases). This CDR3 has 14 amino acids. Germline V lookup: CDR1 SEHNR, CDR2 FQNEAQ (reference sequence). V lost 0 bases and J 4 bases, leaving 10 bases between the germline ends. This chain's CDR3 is CASSLAGTPYEQYF. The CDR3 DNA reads TGTGCCAGCAGCTTAGCCGGGACACCTTACGAGCAGTACTTC.

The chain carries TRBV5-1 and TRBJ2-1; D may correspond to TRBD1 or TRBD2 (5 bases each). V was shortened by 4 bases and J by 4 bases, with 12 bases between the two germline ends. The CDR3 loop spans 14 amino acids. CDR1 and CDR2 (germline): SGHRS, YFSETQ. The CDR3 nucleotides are TGCGCCAGCAGCGCGGCGAGGGGATACAATGAGCAGTTCTTC. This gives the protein CASSAARGYNEQFF.

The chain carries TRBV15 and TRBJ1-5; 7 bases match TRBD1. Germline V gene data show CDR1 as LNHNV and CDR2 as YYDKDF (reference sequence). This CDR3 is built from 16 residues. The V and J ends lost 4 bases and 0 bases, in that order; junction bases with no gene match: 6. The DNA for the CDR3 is TGTGCCACCAGCAAGGGCAGGGGGTATAGCAATCAGCCCCAGCATTTT. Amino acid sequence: CATSKGRGYSNQPQHF.

In DNA form, the CDR3 reads TGCAGCGTCAGACAGGGGGACTTCAATGAGCAGTTCTTC. Encoded protein: CSVRQGDFNEQFF. The chain carries TRBV29-1 and TRBJ2-1; 9 bases are shared with TRBD1. J lost 6 bases, V lost 6 bases, and 6 bases had no gene match. In germline, CDR1 is SQVTM, CDR2 ANQGSEA. This CDR3 spans 13 amino acids.

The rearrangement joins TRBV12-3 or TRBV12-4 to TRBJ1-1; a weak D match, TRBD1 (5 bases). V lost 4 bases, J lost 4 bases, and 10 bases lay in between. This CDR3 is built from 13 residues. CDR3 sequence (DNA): TGTGCCAGCAGTTGGGGCTTACTCACTGAAGCTTTCTTT. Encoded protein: CASSWGLLTEAFF.

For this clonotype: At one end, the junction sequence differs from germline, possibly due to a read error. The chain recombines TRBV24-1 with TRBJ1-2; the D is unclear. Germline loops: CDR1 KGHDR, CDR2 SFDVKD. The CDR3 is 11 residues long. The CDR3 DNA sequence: TGTGCCACCGGTGATTCGTATGGCTACACCTTC. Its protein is CATGDSYGYTF.

The CDR3 sequence: CASSVNMVHEQYF. The CDR3 nucleotides read TGTGCCAGTAGTGTAAACATGGTCCACGAGCAGTACTTC. The V gene is TRBV19, the J gene TRBJ2-5; the D is unclear. The assigned J gene may be wrong: the sequence end matches TRBJ2-7 better. CDR1 is LNHDA, CDR2 SQIVND, per germline (reference sequence). CDR3 length equals 13 residues.

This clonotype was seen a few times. Here the CDR3 reads CASSLKREGYREQFF. In DNA, the CDR3 is TGTGCCAGCAGCTTAAAGCGGGAGGGCTATCGTGAGCAGTTCTTC. The V call is TRBV7-2, the J call TRBJ2-1, with 10 bases matching TRBD2. V was clipped by 2 bases and J by 9 bases; unmatched bases: 7. This CDR3 is 15 amino acids long. The V gene's germline CDR1 is SGHTA and CDR2 FQGNSA.

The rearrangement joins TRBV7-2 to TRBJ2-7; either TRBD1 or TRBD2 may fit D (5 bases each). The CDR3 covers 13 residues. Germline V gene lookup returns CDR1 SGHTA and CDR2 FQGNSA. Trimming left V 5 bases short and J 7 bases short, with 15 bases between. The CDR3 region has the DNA TGTGCCAGCAGCCAGGGACGGGTCAATGAGCAGTACTTC. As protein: CASSQGRVNEQYF. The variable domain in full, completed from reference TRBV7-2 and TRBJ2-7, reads GAGVSQSPSNKVTEKGKDVELRCDPISGHTALYWYRQSLGQGLEFLIYFQGNSAPDKSGLPSDRFSAERTGGSVSTLTIQRTQQEDSAVYLCASSQGRVNEQYFGPGTRLTVT.

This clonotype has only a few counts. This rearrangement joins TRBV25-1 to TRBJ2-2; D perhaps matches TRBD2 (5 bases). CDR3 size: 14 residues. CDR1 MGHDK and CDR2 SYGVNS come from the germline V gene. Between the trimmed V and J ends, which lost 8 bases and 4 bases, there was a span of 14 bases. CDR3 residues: CASRREEGTGELFF. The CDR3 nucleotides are TGTGCCAGCCGCCGAGAAGAGGGCACCGGGGAGCTGTTTTTT.